This record covers a single T cell receptor beta chain. The table came from immunoSEQ multiplex PCR; TCRdb's copy has only in-frame clones and leaves some out. Of more than 60,000 clones detected, 85% to 90% appear once; the ten largest clones hold roughly 5.6%. This specimen comes from a study of control samples from healthy donors and cancer patients. With 6 bases removed from V and 5 bases from J, the gap between germline ends came to 8 bases. The CDR3 runs to 13 residues. CDR1 is LNHDA and CDR2 is SQIVND in the germline V gene (reference sequence). The rearrangement links TRBV19 to TRBJ1-6; D unclear. The clonotype was recovered from a man between 60 and 75 years old with colorectal cancer. Sequenced sample: PBMCs. The CDR3: CASRWWNNSPLHF. As DNA, the CDR3 is TGTGCCAGTAGATGGTGGAATAATTCACCCCTCCACTTT.